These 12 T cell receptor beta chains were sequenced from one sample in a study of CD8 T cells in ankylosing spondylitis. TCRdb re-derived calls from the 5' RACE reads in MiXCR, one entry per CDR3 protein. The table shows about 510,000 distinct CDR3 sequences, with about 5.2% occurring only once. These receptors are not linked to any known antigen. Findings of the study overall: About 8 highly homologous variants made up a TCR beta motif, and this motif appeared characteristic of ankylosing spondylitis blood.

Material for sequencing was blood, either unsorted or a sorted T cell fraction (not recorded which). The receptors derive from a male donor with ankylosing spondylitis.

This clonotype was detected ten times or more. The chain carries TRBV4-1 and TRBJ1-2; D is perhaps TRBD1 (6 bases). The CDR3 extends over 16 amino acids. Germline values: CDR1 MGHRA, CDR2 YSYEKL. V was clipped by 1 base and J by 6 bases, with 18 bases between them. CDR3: CASSQGGGVGPHGYTF. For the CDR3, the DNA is TGCGCCAGCAGCCAAGGAGGGGGGGTAGGCCCCCATGGCTACACCTTC.

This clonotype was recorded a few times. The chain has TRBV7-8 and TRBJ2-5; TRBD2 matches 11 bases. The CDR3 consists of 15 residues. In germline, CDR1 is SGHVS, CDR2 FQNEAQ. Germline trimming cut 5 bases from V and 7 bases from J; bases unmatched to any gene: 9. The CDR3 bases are TGTGCCAGCAGCACACTAGCGGGAGTGAGTGGGACCCAGTACTTC. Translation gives CASSTLAGVSGTQYF.

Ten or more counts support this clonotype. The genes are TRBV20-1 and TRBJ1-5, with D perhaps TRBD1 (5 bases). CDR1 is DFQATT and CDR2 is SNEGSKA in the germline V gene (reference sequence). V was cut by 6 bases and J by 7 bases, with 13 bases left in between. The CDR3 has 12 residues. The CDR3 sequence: CSASTGGQPQHF. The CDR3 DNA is TGCAGTGCCTCAACAGGAGGACAGCCCCAGCATTTT.

The CDR3 protein is CASSLRTTIGYEQYF. The CDR3 DNA sequence: TGTGCCAGCAGCTTACGGACTACCATTGGTTACGAGCAGTACTTC. The rearrangement links TRBV11-1 to TRBJ2-7; a possible D gene is TRBD2 (6 bases). Trimming shortened V by 2 bases and J by 4 bases, and 15 bases separated the two germline ends. The germline V gene encodes CDR1 SGHAT and CDR2 FQDESV (reference sequence). This CDR3 is 15 amino acids long. Filled out from reference TRBV11-1 and TRBJ2-7, the complete variable domain reads EAEVAQSPRYKITEKSQAVAFWCDPISGHATLYWYRQILGQGPELLVQFQDESVVDDSQLPKDRFSAERLKGVDSTLKIQPAELGDSAMYLCASSLRTTIGYEQYFGPGTRLTVT.

CDR3: CASSVVGTGNSPLHF. As DNA, the CDR3 is TGTGCCAGCAGCGTAGTCGGGACAGGGAATTCACCCCTCCACTTT. The chain couples TRBV9 to TRBJ1-6, with 9 bases aligning to TRBD1. This CDR3 region has 15 residues. Looked up from germline, CDR1 is SGDLS and CDR2 is YYNGEE. V dropped 0 bases and J dropped 7; count of bases not matched to a gene: 2.

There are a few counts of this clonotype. The CDR3 sequence: CASSGSRGGNEQFF. CDR3 nucleotide sequence: TGTGCCAGCAGTGGGAGCAGGGGTGGCAATGAGCAGTTCTTC. The chain has TRBV2 and TRBJ2-1; possible D gene TRBD1, 6 bases. The ends were cut back, 4 bases at V and 6 bases at J, with 13 bases in the middle. The V gene's germline CDR1 is SNHLY and CDR2 FYNNEI. The CDR3 loop spans 14 amino acids.

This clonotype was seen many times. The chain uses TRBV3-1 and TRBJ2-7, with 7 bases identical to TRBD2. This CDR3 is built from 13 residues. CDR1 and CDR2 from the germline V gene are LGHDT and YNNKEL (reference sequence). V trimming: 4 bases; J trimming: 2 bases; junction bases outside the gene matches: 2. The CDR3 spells CASSPSGAYEQYF. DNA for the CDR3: TGTGCCAGCAGCCCCAGCGGGGCCTACGAGCAGTACTTC.

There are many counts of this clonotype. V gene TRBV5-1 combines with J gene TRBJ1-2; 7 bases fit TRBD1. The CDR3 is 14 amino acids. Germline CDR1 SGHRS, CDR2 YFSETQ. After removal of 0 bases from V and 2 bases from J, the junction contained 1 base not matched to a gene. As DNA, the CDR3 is TGCGCCAGCAGCTTGGACAGGGGAAACTATGGCTACACCTTC. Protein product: CASSLDRGNYGYTF.

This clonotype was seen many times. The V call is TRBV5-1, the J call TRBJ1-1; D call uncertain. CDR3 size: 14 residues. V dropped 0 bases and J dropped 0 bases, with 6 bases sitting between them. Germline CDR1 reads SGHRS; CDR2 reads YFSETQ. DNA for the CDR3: TGCGCCAGCAGCTTGGATGCGCTGAACACTGAAGCTTTCTTT. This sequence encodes CASSLDALNTEAFF.

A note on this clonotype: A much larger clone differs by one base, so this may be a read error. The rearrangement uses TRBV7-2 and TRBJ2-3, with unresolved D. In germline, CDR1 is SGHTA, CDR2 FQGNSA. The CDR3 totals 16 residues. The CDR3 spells CASTLVSGEVTDTQYF. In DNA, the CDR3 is TGTGCCAGCACCTTAGTATCCGGAGAGGTCACAGATACGCAGTATTTT.

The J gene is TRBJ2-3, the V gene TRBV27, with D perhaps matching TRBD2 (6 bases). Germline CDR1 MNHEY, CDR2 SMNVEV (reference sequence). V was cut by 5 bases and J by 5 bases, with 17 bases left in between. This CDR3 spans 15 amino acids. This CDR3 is CASSRQYARGDTQYF. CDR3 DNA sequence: TGTGCCAGCAGTAGACAATACGCGCGGGGAGATACGCAGTATTTT.

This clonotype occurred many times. CDR3 in DNA: TGCAGCGTTGTACGTCCCAACACCGGGGAGCTGTTTTTT. It translates to CSVVRPNTGELFF. The chain uses TRBV29-1 and TRBJ2-2, with D unclear. Germline V gene data show CDR1 as SQVTM and CDR2 as ANQGSEA. CDR3 size: 13 residues. Trimming left V 4 bases short and J 2 bases short, with 8 bases between.